Sequencing of this T cell receptor beta chain was carried out in a study of long-term antiretroviral therapy in people with HIV. General observations from the study: Against controls, HIV repertoires showed narrower ranges of CDR3 length. Dominant in the repertoire at all time points were clones expanded before ART.

This CDR3 spans 17 amino acids. Germline CDR1 SGHTA, CDR2 FQGNSA. V trimming: 2 bases; J trimming: 2 bases; junction bases outside the gene matches: 7. Two or more post-ART PBMC samples, plus at least one pre-ART sample, were available for each donor. Runs used v3.0 of the immunoSEQ assay and were done at survey level. Data came from immunoSEQ multiplex PCR; TCRdb stores just in-frame clones and leaves some out. Of about 24,000 clones listed, roughly 94% are singletons. Worth noting for this clone: The antigen is undetermined.

The input for sequencing was unsorted PBMCs, taken almost 5 years after starting antiretroviral therapy. The chain recombines TRBV7-2 with TRBJ1-4; 8 bases fit TRBD1. The receptor was isolated from a woman in her 50s with HIV. The CDR3 DNA sequence: TGTGCCAGCAGCTTAACCGGACAGGGCCTCACTAATGAAAAACTGTTTTTT. Translation: CASSLTGQGLTNEKLFF. Filled out from reference TRBV7-2 and TRBJ1-4, the complete variable domain reads GAGVSQSPSNKVTEKGKDVELRCDPISGHTALYWYRQSLGQGLEFLIYFQGNSAPDKSGLPSDRFSAERTGGSVSTLTIQRTQQEDSAVYLCASSLTGQGLTNEKLFFGSGTQLSVL.